This T cell receptor beta chain was obtained from a study of cytomegalovirus exposure and HLA in healthy donors. The V and J ends lost 0 bases and 8 bases respectively, with 11 bases between them. Germline-derived CDR1 and CDR2 are ENHRY and SYGVKD. This CDR3 is 13 amino acids long. Study-wide results and caveats: Based on reports, TCR beta sequences accurately predicted HLA-A and HLA-B alleles for most subjects. Certain sequence variants were highly shared and formed a cluster, and this cluster was likely a sequencing artifact. Both high specificity and high sensitivity reportedly marked the classifier's diagnosis of cytomegalovirus status.

Concerning this clone itself: The antigen is undetermined.

The study ran its PCR with 60 Vbeta and 13 Jbeta primers. Some clones are missing from TCRdb's copy, which holds only in-frame ones; the method was immunoSEQ multiplex PCR. Its clone listing holds around 34,000 clones. The chain employs TRBV10-3 and TRBJ2-7, with D uncertain. The specimen sequenced was PBMCs. This receptor was taken from a woman aged 40 to 49 in good health and CMV-seropositive. CDR3 sequence: CAISESKPTQQYF. As DNA, the CDR3 is TGTGCCATCAGTGAGTCGAAACCTACTCAGCAGTACTTC.